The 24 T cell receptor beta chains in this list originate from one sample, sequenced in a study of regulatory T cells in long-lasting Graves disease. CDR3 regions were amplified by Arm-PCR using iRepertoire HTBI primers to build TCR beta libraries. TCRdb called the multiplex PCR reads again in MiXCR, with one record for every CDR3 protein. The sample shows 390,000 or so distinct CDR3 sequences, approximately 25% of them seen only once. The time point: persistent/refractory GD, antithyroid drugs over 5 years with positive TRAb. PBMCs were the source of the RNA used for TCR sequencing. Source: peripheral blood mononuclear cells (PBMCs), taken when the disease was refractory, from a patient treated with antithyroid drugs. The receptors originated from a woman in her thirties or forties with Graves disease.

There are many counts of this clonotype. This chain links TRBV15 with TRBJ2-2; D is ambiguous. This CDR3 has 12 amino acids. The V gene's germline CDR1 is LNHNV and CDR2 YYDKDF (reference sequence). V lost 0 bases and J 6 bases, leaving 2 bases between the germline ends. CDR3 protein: CATSRDPGELFF. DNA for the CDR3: TGTGCCACCAGCAGAGATCCCGGGGAGCTGTTTTTT.

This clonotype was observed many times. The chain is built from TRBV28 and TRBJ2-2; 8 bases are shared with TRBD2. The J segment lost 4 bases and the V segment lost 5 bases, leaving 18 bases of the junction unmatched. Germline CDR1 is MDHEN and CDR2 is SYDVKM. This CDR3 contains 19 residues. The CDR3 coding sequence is TGTGCCAGCAGTCCGCGGTTTGGGAAGGGCGGGGGGTTCACCGGGGAGCTGTTTTTT. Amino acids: CASSPRFGKGGGFTGELFF.

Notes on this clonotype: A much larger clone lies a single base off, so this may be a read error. The CDR3: CATSGASDSTGELFF. For the CDR3, the DNA is TGTGCCACCAGTGGGGCTAGCGATAGCACCGGGGAGCTGTTTTTT. This chain links TRBV24-1 with TRBJ2-2; possibly TRBD2 for D (6 bases). Germline V gives CDR1 KGHDR, CDR2 SFDVKD. With 5 bases removed from V and 4 bases from J, the gap between germline ends came to 13 bases. There are 15 residues in the CDR3.

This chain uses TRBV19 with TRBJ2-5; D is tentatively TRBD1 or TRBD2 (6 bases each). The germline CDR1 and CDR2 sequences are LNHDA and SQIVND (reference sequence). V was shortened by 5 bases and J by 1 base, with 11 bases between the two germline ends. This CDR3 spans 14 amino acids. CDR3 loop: CASSVQGLQETQYF. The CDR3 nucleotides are TGTGCCAGTAGTGTACAGGGACTCCAAGAGACCCAGTACTTC.

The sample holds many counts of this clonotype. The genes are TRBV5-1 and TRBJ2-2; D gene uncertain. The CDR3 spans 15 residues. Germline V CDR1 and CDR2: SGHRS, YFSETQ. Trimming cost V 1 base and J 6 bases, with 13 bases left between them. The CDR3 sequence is CASSLIASGAGELFF. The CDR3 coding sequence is TGCGCCAGCAGCTTGATTGCATCCGGAGCCGGGGAGCTGTTTTTT.

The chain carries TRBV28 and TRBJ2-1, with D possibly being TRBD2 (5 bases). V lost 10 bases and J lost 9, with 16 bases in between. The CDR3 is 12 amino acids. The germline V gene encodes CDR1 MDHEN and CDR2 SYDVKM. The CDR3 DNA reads TGTGCCACCAGCGAGAGTGGGAGTGAGCAGTTCTTC. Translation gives CATSESGSEQFF.

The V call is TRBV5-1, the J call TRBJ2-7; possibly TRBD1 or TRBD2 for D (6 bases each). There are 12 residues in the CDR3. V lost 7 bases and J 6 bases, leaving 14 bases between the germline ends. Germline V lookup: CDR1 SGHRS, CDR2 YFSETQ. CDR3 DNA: TGCGCCAGCTCCGGGGGCGAGAGCGAGCAGTACTTC. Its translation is CASSGGESEQYF.

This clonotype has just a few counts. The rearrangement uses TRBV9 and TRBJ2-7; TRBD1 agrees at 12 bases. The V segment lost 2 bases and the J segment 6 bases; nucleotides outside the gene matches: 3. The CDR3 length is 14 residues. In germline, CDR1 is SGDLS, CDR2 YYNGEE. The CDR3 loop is CASSVGQGASEQYF. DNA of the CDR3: TGTGCCAGCAGCGTGGGACAGGGGGCCAGCGAGCAGTACTTC.

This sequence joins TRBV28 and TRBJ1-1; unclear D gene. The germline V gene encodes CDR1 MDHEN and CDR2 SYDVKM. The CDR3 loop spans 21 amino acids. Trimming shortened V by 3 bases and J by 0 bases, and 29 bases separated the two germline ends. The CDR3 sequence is CASSFNTLSFSFGVLNTEAFF. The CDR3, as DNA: TGTGCCAGCAGTTTTAATACGCTCTCGTTCTCGTTCGGAGTTTTGAACACTGAAGCTTTCTTT.

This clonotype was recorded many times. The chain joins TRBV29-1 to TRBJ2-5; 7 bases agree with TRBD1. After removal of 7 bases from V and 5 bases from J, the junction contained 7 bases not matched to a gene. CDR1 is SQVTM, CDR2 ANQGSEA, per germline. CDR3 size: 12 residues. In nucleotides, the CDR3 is TGCAGCGCTTCAAAGGGGGCGGAGACCCAGTACTTC. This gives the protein CSASKGAETQYF.

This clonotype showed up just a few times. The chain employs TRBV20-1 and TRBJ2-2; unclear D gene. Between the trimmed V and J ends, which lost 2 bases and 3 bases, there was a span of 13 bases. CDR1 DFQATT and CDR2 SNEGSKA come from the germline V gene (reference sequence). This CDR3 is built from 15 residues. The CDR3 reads CSARLEKRDTGELFF. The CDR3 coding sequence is TGCAGTGCTAGACTGGAAAAAAGGGACACCGGGGAGCTGTTTTTT.

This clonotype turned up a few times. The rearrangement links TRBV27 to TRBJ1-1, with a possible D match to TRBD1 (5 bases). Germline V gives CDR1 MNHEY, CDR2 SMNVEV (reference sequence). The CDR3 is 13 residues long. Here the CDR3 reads CATKGRANTEAFF. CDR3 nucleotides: TGTGCGACTAAGGGGCGGGCGAACACTGAAGCTTTCTTT.

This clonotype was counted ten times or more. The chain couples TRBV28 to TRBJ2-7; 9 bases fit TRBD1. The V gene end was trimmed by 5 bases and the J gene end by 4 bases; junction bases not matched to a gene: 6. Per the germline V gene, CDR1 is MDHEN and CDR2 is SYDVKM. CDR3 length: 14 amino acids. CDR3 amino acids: CASSPWDREYEQYF. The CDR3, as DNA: TGTGCCAGCAGTCCTTGGGACAGGGAGTACGAGCAGTACTTC.

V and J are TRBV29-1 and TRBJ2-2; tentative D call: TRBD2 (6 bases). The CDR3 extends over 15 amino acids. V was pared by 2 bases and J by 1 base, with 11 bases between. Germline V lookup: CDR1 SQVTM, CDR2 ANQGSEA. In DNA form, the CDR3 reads TGCAGCGTTGAAATCGCGGGGTTGAACACCGGGGAGCTGTTTTTT. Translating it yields CSVEIAGLNTGELFF.

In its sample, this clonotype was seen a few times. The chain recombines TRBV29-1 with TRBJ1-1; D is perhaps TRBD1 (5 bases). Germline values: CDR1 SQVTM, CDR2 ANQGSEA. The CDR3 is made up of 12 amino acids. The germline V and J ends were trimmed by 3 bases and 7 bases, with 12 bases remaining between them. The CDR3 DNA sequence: TGCAGCGTTGAGGGGGTTGGTGGTGAAGCTTTCTTT. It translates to CSVEGVGGEAFF.

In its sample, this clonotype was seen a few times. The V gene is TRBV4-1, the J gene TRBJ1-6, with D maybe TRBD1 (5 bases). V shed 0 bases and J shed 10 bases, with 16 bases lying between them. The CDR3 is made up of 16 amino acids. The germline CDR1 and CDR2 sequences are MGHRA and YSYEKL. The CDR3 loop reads CASSQEQGPLGSPLHF. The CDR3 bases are TGCGCCAGCAGCCAAGAGCAGGGTCCTTTAGGATCACCCCTCCACTTT.

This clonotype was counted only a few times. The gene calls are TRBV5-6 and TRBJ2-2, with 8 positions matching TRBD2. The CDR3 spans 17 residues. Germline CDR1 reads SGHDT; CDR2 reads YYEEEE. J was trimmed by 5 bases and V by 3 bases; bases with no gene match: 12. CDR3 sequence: CASSSVWAGGRTGELFF. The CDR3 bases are TGTGCCAGCAGCTCGGTCTGGGCGGGAGGTCGGACCGGGGAGCTGTTTTTT.

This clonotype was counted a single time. The CDR3 DNA reads TGTGCCAGCAGCTGGACTACCGGGACGAACACCGGGGAGCTGTTTTTT. Translated, it gives CASSWTTGTNTGELFF. The chain couples TRBV5-4 to TRBJ2-2; D perhaps matches TRBD2 (6 bases). V shed 3 bases and J shed 0 bases, with 12 bases lying between them. Germline values: CDR1 SGHNT, CDR2 YYREEE (reference sequence). The CDR3 contains 16 residues.

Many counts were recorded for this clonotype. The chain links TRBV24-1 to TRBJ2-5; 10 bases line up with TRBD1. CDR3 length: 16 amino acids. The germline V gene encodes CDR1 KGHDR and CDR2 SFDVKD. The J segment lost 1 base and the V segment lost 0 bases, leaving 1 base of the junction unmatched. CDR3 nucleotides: TGTGCCACCAGTGATTTGTGGGACAGGGGCCAAGAGACCCAGTACTTC. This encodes CATSDLWDRGQETQYF.

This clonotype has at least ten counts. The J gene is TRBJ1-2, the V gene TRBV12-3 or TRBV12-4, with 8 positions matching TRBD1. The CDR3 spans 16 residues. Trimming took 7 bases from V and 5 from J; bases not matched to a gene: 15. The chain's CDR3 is CASIKAGTGSQYGYTF. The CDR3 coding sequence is TGTGCCAGCATCAAAGCCGGGACAGGCTCCCAATATGGCTACACCTTC.

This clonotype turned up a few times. DNA for the CDR3: TGCAGTGCTAGAGATAGGGCAGGGCTTATGAACACTGAAGCTTTCTTT. As protein: CSARDRAGLMNTEAFF. This rearrangement joins TRBV20-1 to TRBJ1-1, with TRBD1 as a possible D gene (5 bases). The CDR3 spans 16 residues. Trimming cost V 0 bases and J 0 bases, with 14 bases left between them. Germline CDR1 is DFQATT and CDR2 is SNEGSKA (reference sequence).

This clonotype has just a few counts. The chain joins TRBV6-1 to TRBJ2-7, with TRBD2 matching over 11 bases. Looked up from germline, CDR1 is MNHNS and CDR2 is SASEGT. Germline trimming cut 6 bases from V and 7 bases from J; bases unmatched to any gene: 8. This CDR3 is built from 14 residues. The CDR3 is CASREGLAVGEQYF. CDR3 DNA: TGTGCCAGCAGGGAGGGACTAGCGGTGGGGGAGCAGTACTTC.

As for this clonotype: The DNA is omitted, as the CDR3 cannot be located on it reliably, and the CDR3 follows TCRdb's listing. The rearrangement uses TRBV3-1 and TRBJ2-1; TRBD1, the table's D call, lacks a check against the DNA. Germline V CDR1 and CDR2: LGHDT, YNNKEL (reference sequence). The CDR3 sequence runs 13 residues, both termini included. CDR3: CASSQVWGFGAFF.

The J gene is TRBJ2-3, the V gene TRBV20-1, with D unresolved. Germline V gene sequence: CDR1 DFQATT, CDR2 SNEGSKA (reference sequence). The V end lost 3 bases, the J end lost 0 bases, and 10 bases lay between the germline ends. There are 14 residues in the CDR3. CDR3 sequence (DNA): TGCAGTGCTAGGGTGGCGACTAGCACAGATACGCAGTATTTT. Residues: CSARVATSTDTQYF.